This T cell receptor (beta chain) is drawn from a study of cytomegalovirus exposure and HLA in healthy donors. Study in general: About 85 million unique TCRs from HLA-typed donors were held in an early release of data.

A word on this clone: Its antigen is as yet unknown.

Overall study findings and caveats: Per a prior analysis, the majority of TCR beta V segments were productive roughly 87% or roughly 30% of the time.

PCR used 60 Vbeta primers and 13 Jbeta primers. Only in-frame clones appear in the TCRdb table, and some are missing; sequencing was by immunoSEQ multiplex PCR. The data show around 150,000 clones, roughly 70% seen once. The CDR3 is made up of 15 amino acids. The germline V gene has CDR1 SGHTA and CDR2 FQGNSA. V lost 3 bases, J lost 2 bases, and 2 bases stayed unmatched. The clonotype comes from a man aged 40-55 years in good health and CMV-seronegative. Material for sequencing was PBMCs. The V and J genes are TRBV7-2 and TRBJ2-1; TRBD1 aligns across 9 bases. CDR3 region: CASSLGQGTYNEQFF. The CDR3 region has the DNA TGTGCCAGCAGCTTGGGACAGGGTACCTACAATGAGCAGTTCTTC.